Given below is one TCR beta chain in context. Its antigen remains undetermined. Base qualities are missing; no much larger clone stands one base away. The CDR3 sequence holds 13 residues, the cysteine and phenylalanine included. The DNA shown is the 39-base CDR3, in frame from base 1. CDR1 SQVTM and CDR2 ANQGSEA are derived from the germline V gene. Trimming at the junction amounts to 7 bases on V and 5 bases on J, and the germline ends lie 15 bases apart. The data derive from a study of post-analysis software for immune sequencing data (dated by TCRdb to the mid-2010s). As for the study more broadly: Disease courses on record covered relapsing-remitting, secondary progressive and progressive-relapsing multiple sclerosis, though some patients had no subtype annotation. The multiple sclerosis patient repertoires were compared with more than 9 previously published healthy control repertoires from donors aged roughly 6 to 27 years. A subset of samples was prepared in parallel using single-end sample barcoding, then pooled and co-amplified after Illumina adapter ligation. The full study reports these points: Significantly lower normalized Chao1 diversity was found in multiple sclerosis patients than in controls, suggesting substantial peripheral T-cell clonal expansion. When samples were clustered directly using the F measure, samples prepared in the same batch co-clustered strongly, which prompted a batch-effect correction. The control group was slightly older than the multiple sclerosis patient group. Roughly 5 TRBV segments, including TRBV5-6, TRBV5-1 and TRBV20-1, were significantly more frequent in patients than controls.

TCR beta repertoires were profiled from peripheral blood of some 13 young patients with multiple sclerosis to demonstrate the VDJtools post-analysis software. Multiple sclerosis patients were children and adolescents aged about 6 to 15 years. Preparation of the library involved PCR. Data came from an Illumina HiSeq 2500. To reduce PCR and sequencing biases, unique molecular identifiers were incorporated into the TCR beta cDNA libraries. Roughly 500,000 cDNA molecules were obtained per 1 to 10 million input T cells, so each molecule approximated one T cell. The same protocol used for the earlier healthy control dataset was applied to prepare and sequence the patient libraries. Samples belonging to the same batch were prepared together, multiplexed and sequenced on a shared HiSeq lane. Concerning the study's data processing: MIGEC was used to process the raw barcoded reads, and molecular identifier groups with only a single read were discarded before consensus assembly and CDR3 extraction. Clonotype tables were post-analysed with VDJtools, normalizing diversity by down-sampling all datasets to the smallest sample size. In repertoire overlap clustering, CDR3 amino acid sequences, but not nucleotide sequences, were matched to correct batch-related cross-sample contamination. TCRdb reanalyzed the raw reads on its own, using fastp at Q25 for trimming and MiXCR for clone calling, and kept in-frame beta chains. Identical CDR3 protein sequences are pooled into one entry, listed with their most common genes and DNA. The authors' filters were not applied to this entry. The sample yields roughly 430,000 distinct CDR3 sequences; roughly 38% were counted once. Jointly, the top ten make up 7.5% to 8.5% of the sample.

Rearrangement joined TRBV29-1 to TRBJ2-1, with no confidently assigned D gene. This sequence originates from a girl aged 2-15 years with multiple sclerosis. The sample was blood. The CDR3 in this case is CSAEVWQDNEQFF. The sequence in DNA is TGCAGCGCTGAGGTTTGGCAGGACAATGAGCAGTTCTTC.